The 2 T cell receptor beta chains below come from one sample, sequenced in a study of cytomegalovirus exposure and HLA in healthy donors. PCR amplification relied on 60 Vbeta primers (plus 13 Jbeta primers). The table came from immunoSEQ multiplex PCR; TCRdb's copy has only in-frame clones and leaves some out. The table lists about 93,000 clones, about 81% of them singletons. The material sequenced was PBMCs. Every receptor here comes from a woman aged 40 to 50 in good health and CMV-seronegative.

This clone was picked up one time. The chain combines TRBV29-1 with TRBJ1-5; TRBD1 matches at 7 bases. With V trimmed by 4 bases and J by 5 bases, 5 bases remained unmatched. CDR3 size: 13 residues. CDR1 is SQVTM, CDR2 ANQGSEA, per germline. In DNA, the CDR3 is TGCAGCGTTGTGGAGGGGGCAGATCAGCCCCAGCATTTT. This codes for CSVVEGADQPQHF.

The chain employs TRBV14 and TRBJ2-5; 7 positions agree with TRBD1. J gave up 4 bases and V 4 bases, and 9 bases lay outside the gene matches. There are 15 residues in the CDR3. The germline CDR1 and CDR2 sequences are SGHDN and FVKESK. CDR3 in amino acids: CASSPWDRGGETQYF. For the CDR3, the DNA is TGTGCCAGCAGCCCGTGGGACAGAGGCGGAGAGACCCAGTACTTC.